The 23 T cell receptor beta chains reported below all come from one sample, sequenced in a study of cytotoxic CD8 clonotypes in ibrutinib-treated CLL. Sequencing was performed with immunoSEQ multiplex PCR; in TCRdb, only in-frame clones are kept and a portion is missing. Here the sample spans about 58,000 clones, about 72% being singletons. The source was PBMCs, collected after 12 months of ibrutinib treatment. The receptors derive from a human donor with chronic lymphocytic leukemia.

The chain couples TRBV28 to TRBJ2-7, with TRBD1 matching 7 bases. J gave up 3 bases and V 4 bases, and 6 bases lay outside the gene matches. The V gene's germline CDR1 is MDHEN and CDR2 SYDVKM. CDR3 size: 14 residues. The CDR3 sequence: CASSSGQFYYEQYF. Here the CDR3 DNA reads TGTGCCAGCAGTTCGGGACAGTTCTACTACGAGCAGTACTTC.

This clone has only a few counts. V and J are TRBV13 and TRBJ2-7, with TRBD2 matching over 15 bases. The CDR3 covers 16 residues. Germline V CDR1 and CDR2: PRHDT, FYEKMQ (reference sequence). The junction had 4 bases not matched to a gene; V was cut back by 5 bases and J by 2 bases. This CDR3 reads CASSRTSGRGPYEQYF. The CDR3 bases are TGTGCCAGCAGCCGGACTAGCGGGAGGGGACCCTACGAGCAGTACTTC.

V usage is TRBV15 and J usage is TRBJ1-6; no firm D call. Germline V gene sequence: CDR1 LNHNV, CDR2 YYDKDF (reference sequence). This CDR3 is built from 15 residues. V shed 1 base and J shed 7 bases, with 11 bases lying between them. The CDR3 nucleotides are TGTGCCACCAGCAGAGTGGGTAGTTCGAATTCACCCCTCCACTTT. This encodes CATSRVGSSNSPLHF.

The chain links TRBV5-1 to TRBJ2-2; 10 bases line up with TRBD2. Per the germline V gene, CDR1 is SGHRS and CDR2 is YFSETQ. V was clipped by 0 bases and J by 7 bases; unmatched bases: 0. The CDR3 covers 14 residues. The CDR3 is CASSLGLAGGELFF. As DNA, the CDR3 is TGCGCCAGCAGCTTGGGACTAGCGGGCGGGGAGCTGTTTTTT. The full variable domain, rest sourced from reference TRBV5-1 and TRBJ2-2, is KAGVTQTPRYLIKTRGQQVTLSCSPISGHRSVSWYQQTPGQGLQFLFEYFSETQRNKGNFPGRFSGRQFSNSRSEMNVSTLELGDSALYLCASSLGLAGGELFFGEGSRLTVL.

This sequence joins TRBV11-2 and TRBJ2-5, with a tentative D call TRBD1 (6 bases). The V gene lost 1 base and the J gene lost 6 bases, with 9 bases spanning the gap. This CDR3 is built from 13 residues. Germline-derived CDR1 and CDR2 are SGHAT and FQNNGV. The DNA for the CDR3 is TGTGCCAGCAGCTTAGCAGGGGTCAAGACCCAGTACTTC. Translating it yields CASSLAGVKTQYF.

The chain combines TRBV6-5 with TRBJ2-5; D is possibly TRBD2 (5 bases). This CDR3 is 14 amino acids long. CDR1 and CDR2 (germline): MNHEY, SVGAGI. V shed 6 bases and J shed 7 bases, with 18 bases lying between them. In nucleotides, the CDR3 is TGTGCCAGCAGGGGGAGCGGAGCCCTTGGGACCCAGTACTTC. The encoded protein is CASRGSGALGTQYF.

CDR3 in DNA: TGCAGCGTTCCCGGGACTAGCGGGAGGGGGTTTCAAGAGACCCAGTACTTC. Protein sequence: CSVPGTSGRGFQETQYF. The gene calls are TRBV29-1 and TRBJ2-5; 16 nucleotides match TRBD2. CDR3 length: 17 amino acids. The junction had 8 bases not matched to a gene; V was cut back by 5 bases and J by 2 bases. The germline CDR1 and CDR2 sequences are SQVTM and ANQGSEA.

The CDR3 DNA reads as TGTGCCAGCAGCGTAGTTGGGACAGGGGATTCGCGCTACACCTTC. The encoded protein is CASSVVGTGDSRYTF. The chain carries TRBV9 and TRBJ1-2; 10 bases line up with TRBD1. The V and J ends lost 0 bases and 9 bases, in that order; junction bases with no gene match: 8. The CDR3 has 15 amino acids. Looked up from germline, CDR1 is SGDLS and CDR2 is YYNGEE.

J is TRBJ1-1 and V is TRBV10-1, with a possible D match to TRBD1 (6 bases). The CDR3 consists of 12 residues. Looked up from germline, CDR1 is WNHNN and CDR2 is SYGVQD (reference sequence). With 3 bases removed from V and 9 bases from J, the gap between germline ends came to 11 bases. The CDR3, as DNA: TGCGCCAGCAGTGAAGGGGGGACAAAAGCTTTCTTT. This codes for CASSEGGTKAFF.

The chain's CDR3 is CASSQEGRTDTQYF. Here the CDR3 DNA reads TGCGCCAGCAGCCAAGAAGGGAGGACAGATACGCAGTATTTT. The chain employs TRBV4-3 and TRBJ2-3; tentatively, D is TRBD2 (6 bases). The CDR3 is 14 amino acids. Germline CDR1 and CDR2: LGHNA and YSLEER. V gave up 0 bases and J gave up 3 bases, with 7 bases separating them.

V and J are TRBV28 and TRBJ2-1; the match to TRBD2 covers 8 bases. With V trimmed by 6 bases and J by 4 bases, 8 bases remained unmatched. Germline CDR1 reads MDHEN; CDR2 reads SYDVKM. The CDR3 is 15 residues long. In DNA, the CDR3 is TGTGCCAGCAGCCTCTCGGGACTAGGATACAATGAGCAGTTCTTC. Translated: CASSLSGLGYNEQFF.

The V call is TRBV7-3, the J call TRBJ1-1, with D possibly TRBD1 on 6 matching bases. Per germline, CDR1 SGHTA and CDR2 FQGTGA. V was trimmed by 1 base and J by 3 bases, leaving 21 bases between them. This CDR3 has 18 amino acids. The CDR3 nucleotides read TGTGCCAGCAGCTTAAATCCCCCCACACAGGGTGTGGACACTGAAGCTTTCTTT. Protein sequence: CASSLNPPTQGVDTEAFF.

The chain has TRBV10-3 and TRBJ1-1; D might be TRBD1 (5 bases). Looked up from germline, CDR1 is ENHRY and CDR2 is SYGVKD. Trimming cost V 10 bases and J 0 bases, with 12 bases left between them. CDR3 length: 13 amino acids. The CDR3 here is CATEEGLNTEAFF. The CDR3 DNA is TGTGCCACAGAGGAGGGGCTGAACACTGAAGCTTTCTTT.

This clone was counted a few times. The chain joins TRBV7-2 to TRBJ2-1; 10 bases line up with TRBD2. CDR1 and CDR2 (germline): SGHTA, FQGNSA. CDR3 length equals 17 residues. V lost 4 bases, J lost 1 base, and 7 bases stayed unmatched. The CDR3 region is CASSSRASGSSYNEQFF. The CDR3 nucleotides read TGTGCCAGCAGCTCTAGGGCTAGCGGGAGTTCCTACAATGAGCAGTTCTTC.

The V call is TRBV7-9, the J call TRBJ2-1; D may be TRBD2 (5 bases). The CDR3 runs to 17 residues. The germline V and J ends were trimmed by 1 base and 2 bases, with 15 bases remaining between them. Germline CDR1 and CDR2: SEHNR and FQNEAQ (reference sequence). In DNA, the CDR3 is TGTGCCAGCAGCTTAGGGTCATACGGGAACACCTACAATGAGCAGTTCTTC. Translation gives CASSLGSYGNTYNEQFF.

This clone showed up just a few times. The chain links TRBV10-2 to TRBJ2-7; 10 bases fit TRBD2. The germline V gene encodes CDR1 WSHSY and CDR2 SAAADI. The CDR3 is 16 residues long. V lost 4 bases to trimming and J lost 0 bases; unmatched junction nucleotides: 6. The CDR3 loop is CASSALSGRSSYEQYF. The CDR3 region has the DNA TGCGCCAGCAGTGCCCTTAGCGGGAGGTCCTCCTACGAGCAGTACTTC.

The CDR3 protein is CASSSGLAGAKGSGELFF. The CDR3 DNA reads as TGTGCCAGCAGCTCCGGACTAGCGGGAGCGAAAGGTTCCGGGGAGCTGTTTTTT. The V and J genes are TRBV7-2 and TRBJ2-2; 13 positions match TRBD2. V was clipped by 4 bases and J by 6 bases; unmatched bases: 11. Germline CDR1 is SGHTA and CDR2 is FQGNSA. The length of the CDR3 is 18 residues. Full variable domain (remainder filled in from reference TRBV7-2 and TRBJ2-2): GAGVSQSPSNKVTEKGKDVELRCDPISGHTALYWYRQSLGQGLEFLIYFQGNSAPDKSGLPSDRFSAERTGGSVSTLTIQRTQQEDSAVYLCASSSGLAGAKGSGELFFGEGSRLTVL.

The chain uses TRBV10-3 and TRBJ2-3; TRBD2 matches at 7 bases. Germline CDR1 reads ENHRY; CDR2 reads SYGVKD. V lost 4 bases, J lost 3 bases, and 4 bases stayed unmatched. CDR3 size: 14 residues. The CDR3 DNA reads TGTGCCATCAGTGGAGCGGGATTAACAGATACGCAGTATTTT. The encoded protein is CAISGAGLTDTQYF.

CDR3 loop: CASSQNPTVAITGNTIYF. In nucleotides, the CDR3 is TGTGCCAGCAGCCAAAACCCCACCGTTGCAATAACTGGAAACACCATATATTTT. V is TRBV11-2 and J is TRBJ1-3; D remains unclear. The V end was cut by 5 bases, the J end by 2 bases, with 22 bases between. The CDR3 is 18 residues long. Germline V gene sequence: CDR1 SGHAT, CDR2 FQNNGV.

The chain employs TRBV6-1 and TRBJ2-2; D is possibly TRBD2 (6 bases). Trimming cost V 1 base and J 4 bases, with 7 bases left between them. The V gene's germline CDR1 is MNHNS and CDR2 SASEGT. The CDR3 runs 14 residues. The CDR3: CASSEGGVTGELFF. DNA of the CDR3: TGTGCCAGCAGTGAAGGGGGGGTCACCGGGGAGCTGTTTTTT.

The J gene is TRBJ2-2, the V gene TRBV5-6; the D is unclear. Trimming took 4 bases from V and 3 from J, leaving 13 bases between them. Germline V CDR1 and CDR2: SGHDT, YYEEEE. There are 15 residues in the CDR3. The CDR3 protein is CASSPIRSDTGELFF. CDR3 coding DNA: TGTGCCAGCAGCCCGATTAGGTCGGACACCGGGGAGCTGTTTTTT.

V usage is TRBV7-6 and J usage is TRBJ1-6; 8 bases map to TRBD1. CDR1 is SGHVS and CDR2 is FNYEAQ in the germline V gene. The trim removed 5 bases at V and 5 bases at J, leaving 11 bases unmatched. This CDR3 has 17 residues. The CDR3 sequence: CASSAMATGVNNSPLHF. CDR3 sequence (DNA): TGTGCCAGCAGCGCAATGGCGACAGGGGTTAATAATTCACCCCTCCACTTT.

This clone was seen just once. The rearrangement joins TRBV7-9 to TRBJ2-7; D gene uncertain. Trimming removed 4 bases from V and 7 bases from J, with 11 bases in between. CDR1 and CDR2 (germline): SEHNR, FQNEAQ (reference sequence). The CDR3 extends over 12 amino acids. The CDR3 here is CASSWEMREQYF. The CDR3 DNA sequence: TGTGCCAGCAGCTGGGAAATGCGGGAGCAGTACTTC.